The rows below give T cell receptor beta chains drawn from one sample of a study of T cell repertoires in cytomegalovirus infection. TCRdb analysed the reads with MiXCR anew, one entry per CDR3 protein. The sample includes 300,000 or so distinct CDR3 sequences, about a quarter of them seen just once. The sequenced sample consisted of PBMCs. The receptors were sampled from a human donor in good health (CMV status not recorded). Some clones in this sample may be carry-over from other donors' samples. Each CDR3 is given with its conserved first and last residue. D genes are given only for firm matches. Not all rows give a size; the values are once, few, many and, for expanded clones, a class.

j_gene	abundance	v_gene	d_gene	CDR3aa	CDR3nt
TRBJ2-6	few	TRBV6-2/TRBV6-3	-	CASSYPAGGANVLTF	TGTGCCAGCAGTTACCCCGCTGGGGGGGCCAACGTCCTGACTTTC
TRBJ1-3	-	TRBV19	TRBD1	CASSLLTGTGSYF	TGTGCCAGTAGTCTTCTCACCGGGACAGGCTCATATTTT
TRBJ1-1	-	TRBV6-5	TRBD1	CAVRRGRRMNTEAFF	TGTGCCGTCAGGAGGGGGCGGCGGATGAACACTGAAGCTTTCTTT
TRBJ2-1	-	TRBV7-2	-	CASSLDEYNEQFF	TGTGCCAGCAGCTTAGACGAGTACAATGAGCAGTTCTTC
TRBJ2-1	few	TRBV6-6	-	CASSYGVYNEQFF	TGTGCCAGCAGTTACGGAGTCTACAATGAGCAGTTCTTC
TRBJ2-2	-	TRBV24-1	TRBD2	CATSDSRLAGLTGELFF	TGTGCCACCAGTGATTCCAGACTAGCGGGACTCACCGGGGAGCTGTTTTTT
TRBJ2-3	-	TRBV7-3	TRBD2	CASSPLAGKGADTQYF	TGTGCCAGCAGCCCCCTAGCGGGGAAGGGCGCAGATACGCAGTATTTT
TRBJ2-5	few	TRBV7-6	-	CASSLLTVLETQYF	TGTGCCAGCAGCTTGCTGACAGTACTAGAGACCCAGTACTTC
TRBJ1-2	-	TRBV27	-	CASSFGVSGYGYTF	TGTGCCAGCAGTTTCGGGGTTTCTGGCTATGGCTACACCTTC
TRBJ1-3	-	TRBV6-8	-	CASGFLTGLEGNTIYF	TGTGCCAGCGGATTCCTTACAGGGCTGGAGGGAAACACCATATATTTT
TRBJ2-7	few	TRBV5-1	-	CASSLRPTLGEQYF	TGCGCCAGCAGCTTGAGACCCACGCTTGGCGAGCAGTACTTC
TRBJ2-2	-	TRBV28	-	CASSLSLPGELFF	TGTGCCAGCAGTTTATCACTTCCCGGGGAGCTGTTTTTT
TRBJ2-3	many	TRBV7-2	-	CASSLEGRDTQYF	TGTGCCAGCAGCTTAGAGGGGAGAGATACGCAGTATTTT
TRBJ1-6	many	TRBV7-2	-	CASSLSYRGRNSPLHF	TGTGCCAGCAGCCTTAGCTATAGGGGGAGGAATTCACCCCTCCACTTT
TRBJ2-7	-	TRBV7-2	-	CASSLVRSEQYF	TGTGCCAGCAGCTTAGTAAGGAGCGAGCAGTACTTC
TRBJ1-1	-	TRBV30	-	CAWTPGGGSTEAFF	TGTGCCTGGACCCCCGGGGGGGGAAGCACTGAAGCTTTCTTT
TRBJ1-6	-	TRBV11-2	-	CASSLSRPTNNSPLHF	TGTGCCAGCAGCTTATCCCGACCTACTAATAATTCACCCCTCCACTTT
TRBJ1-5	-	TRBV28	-	CASSLGAENQPQHF	TGTGCCAGCAGTTTAGGAGCGGAAAATCAGCCCCAGCATTTT
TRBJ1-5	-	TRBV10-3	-	CASGGTGQSNQPQHF	TGTGCCAGCGGCGGTACAGGTCAATCCAATCAGCCCCAGCATTTT
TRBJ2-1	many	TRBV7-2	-	CASSPPWGRLSYNEQFF	TGTGCCAGCAGCCCTCCCTGGGGGAGACTCTCCTACAATGAGCAGTTCTTC
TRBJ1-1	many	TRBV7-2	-	CASSSRGGTEAFF	TGTGCCAGCAGCTCCCGAGGTGGCACTGAAGCTTTCTTT
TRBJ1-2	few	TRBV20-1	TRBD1	CSARTGGYNYGYTF	TGCAGTGCTCGAACAGGGGGCTATAACTATGGCTACACCTTC
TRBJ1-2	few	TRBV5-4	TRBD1	CASSQGQGSLDNYGYTF	TGTGCCAGCAGCCAAGGACAGGGGAGTCTGGATAACTATGGCTACACCTTC
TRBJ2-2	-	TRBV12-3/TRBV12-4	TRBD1	CASSAGQAMYTGELFF	TGTGCCAGCAGTGCCGGACAGGCAATGTACACCGGGGAGCTGTTTTTT